This section outlines one TCR beta chain sequence together with its context. These data belong to a study of blood T cell repertoires in COVID-19. Overall study: Some COVID-19 samples were acute and others convalescent; all came from the United States, Italy and Spain. PBMCs, B-cell-depleted T cells, or T cells were the source of the cDNA or gDNA that made up the material.

CDR3 length equals 17 residues. Germline V CDR1 and CDR2: SGHVS, FNYEAQ. J was trimmed by 5 bases and V by 1 base; bases with no gene match: 10. Original analysis: The assay estimated nucleated cells by amplifying reference gene primers. TCRdb keeps only in-frame clones here, not all; method: immunoSEQ multiplex PCR. The DNA was the basis for D and trimming; V, J and clone size are from that table. The repertoire has roughly 100,000 clones, 75% to 95% of them found once; the top ten carry roughly 4.5%. Material for sequencing was peripheral blood. The receptor comes from a man aged 18 to 30 with acute or convalescent COVID-19. The chain carries TRBV7-6 and TRBJ2-1; the match to TRBD2 covers 8 bases. The CDR3 is CASSLGLLAGRNNEQFF. The CDR3 bases are TGTGCCAGCAGCTTAGGCCTTTTAGCGGGAAGAAACAATGAGCAGTTCTTC. Supplemented by reference TRBV7-6 and TRBJ2-1, the full variable domain reads GAGVSQSPRYKVTKRGQDVALRCDPISGHVSLYWYRQALGQGPEFLTYFNYEAQQDKSGLPNDRFSAERPEGSISTLTIQRTEQRDSAMYRCASSLGLLAGRNNEQFFGPGTRLTVL.